Listed below are T cell receptor beta chains from one sample, sequenced in a study of blood T cell repertoires in COVID-19. Generated by immunoSEQ multiplex PCR, the TCRdb table keeps only in-frame clones and is missing some. Here the sample spans 250,000 to 300,000 clones, about 87% being singletons. The sequenced sample was peripheral blood. These receptors originate from a woman aged 65 to 85 with COVID-19, enrolled during active disease. Both conserved end residues are part of each CDR3. The D gene is left open where the match is weak. Clone size appears in some rows only: once, few, many, or a class for an expanded clone.

d_call	v_call	clone_size	j_call	cdr3_nt	cdr3_aa
TRBD1	TRBV4-2	.	TRBJ1-1	TGTGCCAGCAGCCAAGTCCCCTTTGGGGACAGGGGTAGTGAAGCTTTCTTT	CASSQVPFGDRGSEAFF
TRBD2	TRBV28	.	TRBJ2-2	TGTGCCAGCAGTCCACCCCTACTAGCGTGGGCCGGGGAGCTGTTTTTT	CASSPPLLAWAGELFF
.	TRBV4-1	.	TRBJ2-2	TGCGCCAGCGGGGGCCCCTTGAACCGATACACCGGGGAGCTGTTTTTT	CASGGPLNRYTGELFF
TRBD1	TRBV18	.	TRBJ1-6	TGTGCCAGCTCACCGGGACAGATATCGGACAATTCACCCCTCCACTTT	CASSPGQISDNSPLHF
.	TRBV25-1	.	TRBJ1-3	TGTGCCAGCAGTGAGGCGGCTGGAAACACCATATATTTT	CASSEAAGNTIYF
TRBD2	TRBV11-3	.	TRBJ2-3	TGTGCCAGCAGCGAAGGGGCGGGAGCAGATACGCAGTATTTT	CASSEGAGADTQYF
TRBD2	TRBV15	.	TRBJ2-5	TGTGCCACCAGCAGAGATAGGGCTAGCGGGAGGTTTGAGACCCAGTACTTC	CATSRDRASGRFETQYF
.	TRBV28	.	TRBJ2-3	TGTGCCAGCAGTACGTCCGGGGTGGACCCAGATACGCAGTATTTT	CASSTSGVDPDTQYF
.	TRBV2	few	TRBJ1-5	TGTGCCAGCAGCCCTTGGGAGGGCGGGGGTCAGCCCCAGCATTTT	CASSPWEGGGQPQHF
.	TRBV6-5	.	TRBJ1-2	TGTGCCAGCAGTTATCAGAACTATGGCTACACCTTC	CASSYQNYGYTF